The 20 T cell receptor beta chains below all came from one sample that was sequenced in a study of T cells in Graves' hyperthyroidism and ophthalmopathy. Amplification of TCR beta CDR3 regions was performed using RNA transcripts as template. The TCR CDR3 was amplified in a first-round RT-PCR using the HTBI primer set. TCRdb fed the multiplex PCR reads into MiXCR, producing one record per CDR3 protein. Of about 400,000 distinct CDR3 sequences listed, 14% to 15% are singletons. Sequencing used blood. These receptors all come from a young man with Graves' ophthalmopathy.

The chain couples TRBV6-5 to TRBJ1-5, with TRBD1 as a possible D gene (5 bases). Germline V gene lookup returns CDR1 MNHEY and CDR2 SVGAGI. Trimming took off 2 bases at V and 7 bases at J, with 12 bases between the two ends. The CDR3 is 14 residues long. CDR3 in DNA: TGTGCCAGCAGTTACCACCCGGGGGAGCAGCCCCAGCATTTT. Its protein product is CASSYHPGEQPQHF.

The chain uses TRBV19 and TRBJ1-5; D remains unclear. The V and J ends lost 5 bases and 9 bases respectively, with 20 bases between them. There are 15 residues in the CDR3. From germline, CDR1 is LNHDA and CDR2 SQIVND (reference sequence). This CDR3 reads CASSVAAGLLPPQHF. CDR3 nucleotides: TGTGCCAGTAGTGTGGCCGCGGGGTTGCTTCCGCCCCAGCATTTT.

Concerning this clonotype itself: A much larger clonotype is one base distant, so this may be a read error. The V gene is TRBV5-5, the J gene TRBJ1-2, with D unclear. The CDR3 consists of 12 residues. The germline gives CDR1 SGHKS, CDR2 YYEKEE (reference sequence). In DNA, the CDR3 is TGTGCCAGAAGCTTGTCCACATATGGCTACACCTTC. Its translation is CARSLSTYGYTF.

This clonotype was observed a handful of times. V and J are TRBV3-1 and TRBJ1-6; 7 nucleotides align to TRBD1. The CDR3 covers 15 residues. V shed 4 bases and J 10 bases; nucleotides not matched to a gene: 10. Germline V CDR1 and CDR2: LGHDT, YNNKEL (reference sequence). The DNA of the CDR3 is TGTGCCAGCAGCCCACCAGGGGGTTCAGGCTCACCCCTCCACTTT. It is translated as CASSPPGGSGSPLHF.

This chain uses TRBV7-9 with TRBJ1-4; TRBD1 is a possible D gene (5 bases). The germline V gene has CDR1 SEHNR and CDR2 FQNEAQ (reference sequence). V was shortened by 6 bases and J by 6 bases, with 14 bases between the two germline ends. The CDR3 spans 14 residues. CDR3 residues: CASRGRGAHEKLFF. The CDR3 nucleotides read TGTGCCAGCAGGGGGCGAGGGGCTCATGAAAAACTGTTTTTT.

The sample holds many counts of this clonotype. The V and J genes are TRBV7-9 and TRBJ1-1; a weak D match, TRBD1 (5 bases). The CDR3 consists of 15 residues. Germline lookup yields CDR1 SEHNR and CDR2 FQNEAQ (reference sequence). V was pared by 2 bases and J by 4 bases, with 14 bases between. CDR3 residues: CASSLSFARATEAFF. CDR3 DNA sequence: TGTGCCAGCAGCTTAAGTTTTGCCAGGGCCACTGAAGCTTTCTTT.

The V gene is TRBV14, the J gene TRBJ1-4; D is unclear. This CDR3 region has 15 residues. Looked up from germline, CDR1 is SGHDN and CDR2 is FVKESK. V lost 0 bases and J 4 bases, leaving 9 bases between the germline ends. CDR3 bases: TGTGCCAGCAGCCAAGAGGGCAGTTTTAATGAAAAACTGTTTTTT. Amino acid sequence: CASSQEGSFNEKLFF.

This clonotype has just a few counts. This chain joins TRBV9 and TRBJ2-2; D is ambiguous. V was cut by 0 bases and J by 6 bases, with 15 bases left in between. The CDR3 is 16 residues long. In germline, CDR1 is SGDLS, CDR2 YYNGEE. The CDR3 DNA follows: TGTGCCAGCAGCGTAGCTCCTATGGTTCCACCCGGGGAGCTGTTTTTT. It translates to CASSVAPMVPPGELFF.

In its sample, this clonotype was seen many times. V usage is TRBV2 and J usage is TRBJ2-1, with 11 bases matching TRBD2. Losses at the gene ends were 6 bases for V and 6 bases for J; bases not matched to a gene: 4. CDR3 length: 14 amino acids. Germline lookup yields CDR1 SNHLY and CDR2 FYNNEI. The CDR3 DNA reads as TGTGCCAGCAGGGGACTAGCGGACCCCAATGAGCAGTTCTTC. This codes for CASRGLADPNEQFF.

Ten or more counts support this clonotype. The rearrangement uses TRBV18 and TRBJ1-2, with D perhaps matching TRBD1 (6 bases). Trimming left V 5 bases short and J 8 bases short, with 15 bases between. CDR3 size: 13 residues. Germline CDR1 reads KGHSH; CDR2 reads LQKENI. CDR3 bases: TGTGCCAGCTCAGGGACACGCCTCGAGGGCTACACCTTC. Protein: CASSGTRLEGYTF.

This clonotype was counted ten times or more. The chain recombines TRBV20-1 with TRBJ2-1; possibly TRBD2 for D (6 bases). The germline V gene has CDR1 DFQATT and CDR2 SNEGSKA (reference sequence). Trimming shortened V by 0 bases and J by 2 bases, and 14 bases separated the two germline ends. The CDR3 is 16 residues long. CDR3 bases: TGCAGTGCTAGAGATCCCCGGGGGACCACCTACAATGAGCAGTTCTTC. As protein: CSARDPRGTTYNEQFF.

The sample holds many counts of this clonotype. V usage is TRBV6-1 and J usage is TRBJ1-1; 7 nucleotides agree with TRBD1. The J segment lost 3 bases and the V segment lost 7 bases, leaving 5 bases of the junction unmatched. Germline CDR1 and CDR2: MNHNS and SASEGT. The CDR3 length is 13 residues. In DNA form, the CDR3 reads TGTGCCAGCAAACGGGACAGCGACACTGAAGCTTTCTTT. The encoded protein is CASKRDSDTEAFF.

This clonotype was seen more than once but under ten times. V usage is TRBV7-9 and J usage is TRBJ2-5; possible D gene TRBD2, 6 bases. Germline V gene data show CDR1 as SEHNR and CDR2 as FQNEAQ (reference sequence). V dropped 4 bases and J dropped 1 base, with 16 bases sitting between them. The CDR3 is made up of 16 amino acids. The CDR3 reads CASSSRLVGAQETQYF. CDR3 DNA sequence: TGTGCCAGCAGCTCCAGACTAGTAGGGGCCCAAGAGACCCAGTACTTC.

This clonotype was counted ten times or more. The V and J genes are TRBV12-3 or TRBV12-4 and TRBJ1-1, with D possibly matching TRBD1 (5 bases). There are 16 residues in the CDR3. Deletions cut 6 bases from V and 3 bases from J, with 20 bases between. The CDR3 bases are TGTGCCAGCAGCCCCTCCGGGGGAAGAAGGGACACTGAAGCTTTCTTT. Encoded protein: CASSPSGGRRDTEAFF.

This clonotype was detected ten times or more. The chain combines TRBV6-1 with TRBJ2-7; D remains unclear. Trimming cost V 6 bases and J 2 bases, with 11 bases left between them. CDR1 is MNHNS, CDR2 SASEGT, per germline. CDR3 length: 13 amino acids. CDR3 coding DNA: TGTGCCAGCAGGCCTCGACAACCCTACGAGCAGTACTTC. Its protein product is CASRPRQPYEQYF.

This clonotype was picked up many times. The V call is TRBV7-9, the J call TRBJ2-3; 10 bases are shared with TRBD1. This CDR3 is 15 amino acids long. Looked up from germline, CDR1 is SEHNR and CDR2 is FQNEAQ (reference sequence). With V trimmed by 8 bases and J by 3 bases, 8 bases remained unmatched. This CDR3 reads CASLAGTGVTDTQYF. Written as DNA, the CDR3 is TGTGCCAGCTTGGCCGGGACAGGGGTTACAGATACGCAGTATTTT.

This clonotype was recorded many times. V and J are TRBV15 and TRBJ2-1; D gene uncertain. The CDR3 runs 15 residues. V was shortened by 5 bases and J by 8 bases, with 19 bases between the two germline ends. Germline CDR1 reads LNHNV; CDR2 reads YYDKDF (reference sequence). Here the CDR3 reads CATSLGRGVFDEQFF. The CDR3 DNA is TGTGCCACCAGCCTTGGTCGTGGGGTGTTCGATGAGCAGTTCTTC. Looking up the rest from reference TRBV15 and TRBJ2-1 gives the full variable domain: DAMVIQNPRYQVTQFGKPVTLSCSQTLNHNVMYWYQQKSSQAPKLLFHYYDKDFNNEADTPDNFQSRRPNTSFCFLDIRSPGLGDTAMYLCATSLGRGVFDEQFFGPGTRLTVL.

Ten or more counts support this clonotype. The chain has TRBV3-1 and TRBJ1-1; a possible D gene is TRBD1 (6 bases). The CDR3 runs to 13 residues. V lost 7 bases and J lost 3, with 12 bases in between. Germline V gene lookup returns CDR1 LGHDT and CDR2 YNNKEL (reference sequence). In DNA form, the CDR3 reads TGTGCCAGCACACAGGGAGGTTACACTGAAGCTTTCTTT. This codes for CASTQGGYTEAFF.

This clonotype was counted only a few times. This rearrangement joins TRBV19 to TRBJ1-5, with a tentative D call TRBD1 (6 bases). The germline CDR1 and CDR2 sequences are LNHDA and SQIVND (reference sequence). V lost 3 bases and J 6 bases, leaving 9 bases between the germline ends. CDR3 length: 13 residues. This chain's CDR3 is CASSIAGAQPQHF. DNA of the CDR3: TGTGCCAGTAGTATTGCAGGGGCTCAGCCCCAGCATTTT.

In this sample, this clonotype turned up many times. This chain connects TRBV4-1 to TRBJ1-4; the match to TRBD1 covers 7 bases. Germline trimming cut 10 bases from V and 0 bases from J; bases unmatched to any gene: 8. The CDR3 has 15 amino acids. Germline V CDR1 and CDR2: MGHRA, YSYEKL. Here the CDR3 DNA reads TGCGCCACATCTCCACAGGGGCCAACTAATGAAAAACTGTTTTTT. Residues: CATSPQGPTNEKLFF.